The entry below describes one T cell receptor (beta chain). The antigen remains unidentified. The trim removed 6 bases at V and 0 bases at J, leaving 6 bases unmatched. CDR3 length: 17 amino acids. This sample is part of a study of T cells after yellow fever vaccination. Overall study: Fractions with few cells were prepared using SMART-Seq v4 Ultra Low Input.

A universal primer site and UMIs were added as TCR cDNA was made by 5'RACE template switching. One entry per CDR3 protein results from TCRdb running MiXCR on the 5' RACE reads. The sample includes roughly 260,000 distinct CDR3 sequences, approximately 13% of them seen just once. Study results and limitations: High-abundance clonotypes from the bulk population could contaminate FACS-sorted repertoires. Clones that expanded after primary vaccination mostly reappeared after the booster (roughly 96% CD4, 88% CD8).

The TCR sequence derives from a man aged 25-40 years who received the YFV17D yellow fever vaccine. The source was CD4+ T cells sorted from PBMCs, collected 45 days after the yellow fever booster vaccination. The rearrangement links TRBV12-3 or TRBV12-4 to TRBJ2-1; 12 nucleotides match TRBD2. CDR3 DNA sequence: TGTGCCAGCAGCCGACTAGCGGGAGTGTACTCCTACAATGAGCAGTTCTTC. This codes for CASSRLAGVYSYNEQFF.